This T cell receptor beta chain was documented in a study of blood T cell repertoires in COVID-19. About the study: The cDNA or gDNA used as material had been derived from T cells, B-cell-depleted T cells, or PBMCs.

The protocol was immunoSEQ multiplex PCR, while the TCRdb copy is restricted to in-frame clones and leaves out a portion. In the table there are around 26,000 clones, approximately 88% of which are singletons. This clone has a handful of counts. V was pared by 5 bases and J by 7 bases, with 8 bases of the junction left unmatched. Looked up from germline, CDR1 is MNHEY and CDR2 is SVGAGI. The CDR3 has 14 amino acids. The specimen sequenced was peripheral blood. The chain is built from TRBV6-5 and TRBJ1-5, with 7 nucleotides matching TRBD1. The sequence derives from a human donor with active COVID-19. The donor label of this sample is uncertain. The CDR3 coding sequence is TGTGCCAGCAGTCAGGACAGGCGGGAACAGCCCCAGCATTTT. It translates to CASSQDRREQPQHF.